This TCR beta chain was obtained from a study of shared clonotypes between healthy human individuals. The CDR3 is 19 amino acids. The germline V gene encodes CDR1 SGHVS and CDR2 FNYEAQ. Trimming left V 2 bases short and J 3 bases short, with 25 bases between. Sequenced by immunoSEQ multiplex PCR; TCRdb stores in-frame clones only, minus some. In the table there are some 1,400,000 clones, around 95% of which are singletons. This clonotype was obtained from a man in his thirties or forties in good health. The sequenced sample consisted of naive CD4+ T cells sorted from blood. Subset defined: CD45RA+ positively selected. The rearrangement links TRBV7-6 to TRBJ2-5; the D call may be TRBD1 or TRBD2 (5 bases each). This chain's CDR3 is CASSLKAGVARGFEETQYF. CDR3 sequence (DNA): TGTGCCAGCAGCTTAAAGGCTGGGGTAGCGAGGGGTTTTGAAGAGACCCAGTACTTC. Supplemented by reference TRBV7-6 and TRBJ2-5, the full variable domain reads GAGVSQSPRYKVTKRGQDVALRCDPISGHVSLYWYRQALGQGPEFLTYFNYEAQQDKSGLPNDRFSAERPEGSISTLTIQRTEQRDSAMYRCASSLKAGVARGFEETQYFGPGTRLLVL.